The present T cell receptor (beta chain) was sequenced within a study of cytomegalovirus exposure and HLA in healthy donors. This clone showed up just a few times. The CDR3 sequence is 12 residues long. Germline V gene sequence: CDR1 SGHTA, CDR2 FQGNSA. V lost 5 bases and J 5 bases, leaving 9 bases between the germline ends. Some clones are missing from TCRdb's copy, which holds only in-frame ones; the method was immunoSEQ multiplex PCR. The sample carries 130,000 or so clones, around 92% recorded once. The receptor comes from a man aged 25-45 years in good health and CMV-seronegative. The material sequenced was PBMCs. This chain connects TRBV7-2 to TRBJ1-2; D gene ambiguous. The DNA of the CDR3 is TGTGCCAGCAGCCTGAGATTTTATGGCTACACCTTC. The encoded protein is CASSLRFYGYTF.